This TCR beta chain stems from a study of neoadjuvant anti-PD-1 for oral cavity cancer (dated by TCRdb to the early 2020s). For the study in its entirety: Patients mostly received three to four biweekly doses of nivolumab at 3 mg/kg before curative-intent surgical resection. Patients with complete response, partial response or stable disease by RECIST 1.1 were defined as responders, whereas patients with progression were defined as non-responders. For patients who did not progress, a fourth nivolumab dose was given around day 43, followed by definitive surgical resection on days 50-56. The parent correlative cohort had roughly 12 patients and a response rate of approximately 33%.

With respect to this clone: The antigen it recognizes is unknown. Base-call qualities are not available, and no considerably larger clone is one nucleotide away.

The CDR3 holds 20 amino acids from the cysteine to the phenylalanine. The DNA shown is the 60-base CDR3, in frame from base 1. V drops 0 bases and J drops 9 bases, leaving 28 bases in between. As encoded in the germline V gene (reference sequence), CDR1 is SGHNT while CDR2 is YYREEE. What the work shows at the level of the full study, not this receptor alone: Within PBMCs, T cell clonality (Gini index) was significantly higher in non-responders than responders after neoadjuvant nivolumab. Higher pretreatment blood Treg/Th17 ratios correlated with higher pretreatment blood TCRbeta clonality and lower post-treatment tumor TCRbeta clonality. TCR analyses included only a few patients per response group, and the authors called for larger cohorts for validation.

In the paper's terms, the time point label means: after neoadjuvant nivolumab, at surgical resection. The patients had newly diagnosed stage II-IVA oral cavity squamous cell carcinoma and had not received any prior systemic or radiation treatment. The cohort was made up of patients with locally advanced, HPV-negative oral cavity squamous cell carcinoma. Peripheral blood mononuclear cells were analyzed directly and were not maintained or expanded in culture. The samples were drawn from a longitudinal correlative study tied to a single-arm phase II trial testing neoadjuvant nivolumab in oral cavity squamous cell carcinoma. Subject-matched pre- and post-treatment PBMCs and tumors from three responders and three non-responders were subjected to genomic DNA-based TCRbeta sequencing. Peripheral blood mononuclear cells were collected before nivolumab treatment and again after treatment, at the time of surgery. The Maxwell RSC DNA from Cells kit was used to isolate genomic DNA from PBMCs.

For deep sequencing, PBMC libraries mostly used around 500 ng of input genomic DNA, with six replicates for each sample. The immunoSEQ hsTCRbeta kit was used to prepare TCRbeta libraries, following the manufacturer's instructions. The finished libraries were brought together in one pool at 3 nM, which was then read using an Illumina NovaSeq 6000 S4 flow cell. The study's processing was this. The immunoSEQ Analyzer handled quality control and preprocessing of the raw data. The analysis was restricted to productive rearrangements, with each unique CDR3 amino acid sequence defining a clonotype. Using the R package tcR, the researchers computed the Gini-Simpson index as their estimate of repertoire clonality. Gini indices were compared with Student's t test, and associations with tumor size change were assessed by Pearson correlation. TCRdb took this table from immuneACCESS and kept in-frame rearrangements with V and J called. Such tables lack part of the clones; where checked against another copy, unresolved V genes explain under half of the gap, and the rest is unexplained. The V and J calls and the clone size are those of that table, but D and trimming were determined from the DNA. The sample contains approximately 42,000 clones, about 76% of them found a single time. Clones ranked in the top ten supply approximately 5% of the sample.

The sequencing used PBMCs, collected after nivolumab (anti-PD-1) treatment. The V and J genes are TRBV5-4 and TRBJ1-6; no D segment can be confidently identified. The receptor comes from a person between 40 and 80 years old with oral cavity squamous cell carcinoma. Here is the DNA: TGTGCCAGCAGCTTGGCTTCCCCAAGTGGGGAGGAAAGAAAAAGTTCACCCCTCCACTTT. Protein translation: CASSLASPSGEERKSSPLHF.